What follows are 31 T cell receptor beta chains derived from one specimen sequenced in a study of shared clonotypes between healthy human individuals. The assay was immunoSEQ multiplex PCR, and TCRdb's table has in-frame clones only and misses some. The sample has more than 2,000,000 clones, roughly 93% seen once. The sequenced sample consisted of naive CD4+ T cells from PBMCs. Documented subset: CD45RA+ positively selected. These receptors all come from a man aged 18 to 29 in good health. Some clones in this sample may be carry-over from other donors' samples.

This chain uses TRBV29-1 with TRBJ2-7, with D perhaps being TRBD1 or TRBD2 (5 bases each). The germline gives CDR1 SQVTM, CDR2 ANQGSEA. V lost 4 bases and J 3 bases, leaving 16 bases between the germline ends. This CDR3 comprises 14 residues. The CDR3 DNA reads TGCAGCGTTGGTGGCCGGGGCCCAGGCTACGAGCAGTACTTC. This sequence encodes CSVGGRGPGYEQYF.

The chain employs TRBV28 and TRBJ1-1; no clear D gene. CDR1 and CDR2 from the germline V gene are MDHEN and SYDVKM. V was clipped by 6 bases and J by 13 bases, with 15 bases between them. There are 11 residues in the CDR3. The CDR3 region has the DNA TGTGCCAGCAGGTTTAGTCAGTTAGTTTTCTTT. It translates to CASRFSQLVFF.

The chain joins TRBV28 to TRBJ2-2; 8 nucleotides agree with TRBD2. The CDR3 is 13 residues long. V was pared by 8 bases and J by 4 bases, with 3 bases of the junction left unmatched. Germline CDR1 MDHEN, CDR2 SYDVKM. CDR3 sequence: CASSGGRTGELFF. The CDR3 DNA is TGTGCCAGCTCGGGGGGGCGCACCGGGGAGCTGTTTTTT.

The chain couples TRBV28 to TRBJ2-1, with TRBD2 matching over 10 bases. CDR1 and CDR2 (germline): MDHEN, SYDVKM. The CDR3 is 16 residues long. After removal of 6 bases from V and 3 bases from J, the junction contained 8 bases not matched to a gene. CDR3 nucleotide sequence: TGTGCCAGCAGCCCCCCCACTAGCGGGGACTACAATGAGCAGTTCTTC. Its protein is CASSPPTSGDYNEQFF. The variable domain in full, completed from reference TRBV28 and TRBJ2-1, reads DVKVTQSSRYLVKRTGEKVFLECVQDMDHENMFWYRQDPGLGLRLIYFSYDVKMKEKGDIPEGYSVSREKKERFSLILESASTNQTSMYLCASSPPTSGDYNEQFFGPGTRLTVL.

In its sample, this clone was seen once. The V call is TRBV7-8, the J call TRBJ2-7; D may be TRBD2 (6 bases). Trimming cost V 3 bases and J 4 bases, with 13 bases left between them. Germline V gene sequence: CDR1 SGHVS, CDR2 FQNEAQ. This CDR3 is built from 14 residues. CDR3 bases: TGTGCCAGCAGCTTCGGGGGTGAGTCTTACGAGCAGTACTTC. Protein product: CASSFGGESYEQYF.

The V and J genes are TRBV28 and TRBJ2-7; D unclear. Germline CDR1 reads MDHEN; CDR2 reads SYDVKM. V shed 5 bases and J shed 0 bases, with 11 bases lying between them. The CDR3 extends over 14 amino acids. The chain's CDR3 is CASSSSPGSYEQYF. CDR3 in DNA: TGTGCCAGCAGTAGCAGTCCTGGCTCCTACGAGCAGTACTTC.

V usage is TRBV4-2 and J usage is TRBJ2-5, with TRBD2 identical over 15 bases. CDR3 length equals 22 residues. V was clipped by 0 bases and J by 5 bases; unmatched bases: 19. Germline V lookup: CDR1 LGHNA, CDR2 YNFKEQ. The CDR3 loop reads CASSQDRYISRTSGRERETQYF. The CDR3 DNA follows: TGTGCCAGCAGCCAAGACCGATACATCTCGAGGACTAGCGGGAGGGAGAGGGAGACCCAGTACTTC.

V gene TRBV29-1 combines with J gene TRBJ2-2; D is perhaps TRBD1 or TRBD2 (6 bases each). This CDR3 is built from 16 residues. The V gene lost 6 bases and the J gene lost 6 bases, with 23 bases spanning the gap. Germline assignment: CDR1 SQVTM and CDR2 ANQGSEA. CDR3 amino acids: CSVLFAVRGGSGELFF. The CDR3 bases are TGCAGCGTCCTGTTTGCGGTCAGGGGAGGATCCGGGGAGCTGTTTTTT.

The rearrangement links TRBV14 to TRBJ2-5, with D unclear. The germline V gene has CDR1 SGHDN and CDR2 FVKESK. Trimming removed 1 base at V and 5 bases at J, with 11 bases between. The length of the CDR3 is 14 residues. In DNA, the CDR3 is TGTGCCAGCAGCCAAGTAGGGCCGGGCGAGACCCAGTACTTC. This translates into CASSQVGPGETQYF.

The chain recombines TRBV25-1 with TRBJ2-1; 8 positions agree with TRBD2. CDR3 length equals 15 residues. Trimming removed 2 bases from V and 2 bases from J; junction bases left unmatched: 2. CDR1 and CDR2 from the germline V gene are MGHDK and SYGVNS. Here the CDR3 reads CASSEGAGAYNEQFF. The CDR3 nucleotides are TGTGCCAGCAGTGAAGGAGCGGGGGCCTACAATGAGCAGTTCTTC.

The CDR3 nucleotides read TGTGCCAGCAGCCGCCGAGGGGAGCCCCAGCATTTT. It translates to CASSRRGEPQHF. This sequence joins TRBV5-8 and TRBJ1-5, with a weak D call TRBD1 (5 bases). Germline values: CDR1 SGHTS, CDR2 YDEGEE. Trimming removed 4 bases at V and 8 bases at J, with 10 bases between. The CDR3 is made up of 12 amino acids.

The chain uses TRBV7-9 and TRBJ2-2; D may be TRBD1 (6 bases). V was clipped by 6 bases and J by 0 bases, with 11 bases between them. The CDR3 covers 15 residues. Germline V CDR1 and CDR2: SEHNR, FQNEAQ (reference sequence). CDR3 sequence reads: CASRLSGANTGELFF. CDR3 nucleotides: TGTGCCAGCAGGCTATCAGGGGCGAACACCGGGGAGCTGTTTTTT.

The chain combines TRBV7-6 with TRBJ2-3; D remains ambiguous. With 2 bases removed from V and 1 base from J, the gap between germline ends came to 4 bases. Germline V gene data show CDR1 as SGHVS and CDR2 as FNYEAQ. The CDR3 is 13 residues long. The CDR3 reads CASSLPGTDTQYF. The CDR3 DNA sequence: TGTGCCAGCAGCTTACCGGGCACAGATACGCAGTATTTT.

V usage is TRBV7-3 and J usage is TRBJ1-5; D is unclear. The CDR3 loop spans 13 amino acids. Germline V gene lookup returns CDR1 SGHTA and CDR2 FQGTGA. V was pared by 2 bases and J by 6 bases, with 8 bases between. CDR3 loop: CASSLQWGQPQHF. As DNA, the CDR3 is TGTGCCAGCAGCTTACAATGGGGTCAGCCCCAGCATTTT.

The chain links TRBV4-3 to TRBJ1-5; D may be TRBD1 (5 bases). The germline V gene encodes CDR1 LGHNA and CDR2 YSLEER. Trimming left V 0 bases short and J 1 base short, with 10 bases between. CDR3 length: 16 residues. In DNA form, the CDR3 reads TGCGCCAGCAGCCAAGAAACGGGACTAAGCAATCAGCCCCAGCATTTT. Translating it yields CASSQETGLSNQPQHF.

This clone appeared once. J is TRBJ2-1 and V is TRBV5-1, with 8 bases identical to TRBD2. The CDR3 totals 15 residues. Trimming at V came to 4 bases and at J to 5 bases, leaving 8 bases not matched to a gene. Germline CDR1 reads SGHRS; CDR2 reads YFSETQ. CDR3 protein: CASSPLLAVNNEQFF. DNA for the CDR3: TGCGCCAGCAGCCCACTACTAGCGGTAAACAATGAGCAGTTCTTC.

The chain links TRBV18 to TRBJ2-2, with 12 bases that match TRBD2. CDR3 length: 16 residues. Germline V gene data show CDR1 as KGHSH and CDR2 as LQKENI. V trimming: 0 bases; J trimming: 10 bases; junction bases outside the gene matches: 6. For the CDR3, the DNA is TGTGCCAGCTCACCACCCCGGACTAGCGGGACAGAGGAGCTGTTTTTT. Translating it yields CASSPPRTSGTEELFF.

As to this clone: Within the sample, other DNA sequences also encode this same CDR3. V gene TRBV2 combines with J gene TRBJ2-7, with a possible D match to TRBD2 (5 bases). CDR3 size: 12 residues. Germline V gives CDR1 SNHLY, CDR2 FYNNEI. V was clipped by 3 bases and J by 4 bases, with 7 bases between them. CDR3 loop: CASSETTYEQYF. In DNA, the CDR3 is TGTGCCAGCAGTGAGACTACTTACGAGCAGTACTTC. Filled out from reference TRBV2 and TRBJ2-7, the complete variable domain reads EPEVTQTPSHQVTQMGQEVILRCVPISNHLYFYWYRQILGQKVEFLVSFYNNEISEKSEIFDDQFSVERPDGSNFTLKIRSTKLEDSAMYFCASSETTYEQYFGPGTRLTVT.

This clone was found once. This rearrangement joins TRBV15 to TRBJ2-7, with 8 bases that match TRBD2. The trim removed 0 bases at V and 2 bases at J, leaving 9 bases unmatched. The CDR3 totals 17 residues. Germline lookup yields CDR1 LNHNV and CDR2 YYDKDF (reference sequence). CDR3 region: CATSRDGISGTAYEQYF. The DNA for the CDR3 is TGTGCCACCAGCAGAGATGGGATTAGCGGGACTGCCTACGAGCAGTACTTC.

The chain uses TRBV2 and TRBJ2-7, with 7 bases matching TRBD2. The V segment lost 4 bases and the J segment 4 bases; nucleotides outside the gene matches: 13. Germline V gives CDR1 SNHLY, CDR2 FYNNEI. The CDR3 totals 16 residues. CDR3 amino acids: CASSAPLVSGSYEQYF. CDR3 coding DNA: TGTGCCAGCAGTGCTCCTTTGGTTAGCGGGTCATACGAGCAGTACTTC.

With respect to this clone: The same CDR3 is also encoded by other DNA sequences in this sample. The genes are TRBV5-1 and TRBJ1-4; 10 bases are a match to TRBD1. Trimming took 5 bases from V and 7 from J; bases not matched to a gene: 8. The germline V gene encodes CDR1 SGHRS and CDR2 YFSETQ. CDR3 length: 15 amino acids. CDR3 in amino acids: CASSLGDRGGEKLFF. CDR3 bases: TGCGCCAGCAGTTTAGGGGACAGGGGCGGTGAAAAACTGTTTTTT.

This clone appeared a single time. The chain links TRBV4-2 to TRBJ2-2; the match to TRBD2 covers 8 bases. CDR1 LGHNA and CDR2 YNFKEQ come from the germline V gene. This CDR3 is 16 amino acids long. Trimming took 0 bases from V and 4 from J; bases not matched to a gene: 4. CDR3 in amino acids: CASSQDLLAGTGELFF. The CDR3 DNA sequence: TGTGCCAGCAGCCAAGATCTGCTAGCGGGCACCGGGGAGCTGTTTTTT.

This clone was recorded only once. J is TRBJ1-1 and V is TRBV5-4; D not resolved. The germline CDR1 and CDR2 sequences are SGHNT and YYREEE (reference sequence). The CDR3 length is 12 residues. Trimming stripped 4 bases from V and 7 bases from J, with 11 bases between. In nucleotides, the CDR3 is TGTGCCAGCAGCGGCGGAGGGAATGAAGCTTTCTTT. It yields the protein CASSGGGNEAFF.

This clone was detected once. This chain uses TRBV5-1 with TRBJ2-3; TRBD2 aligns across 9 bases. Per germline, CDR1 SGHRS and CDR2 YFSETQ. The V segment lost 3 bases and the J segment 1 base; nucleotides outside the gene matches: 18. This CDR3 has 20 amino acids. The CDR3 loop is CASSYPERLAGPDRTDTQYF. Written as DNA, the CDR3 is TGCGCCAGCAGCTACCCCGAGCGGCTAGCGGGACCAGACCGCACAGATACGCAGTATTTT.

This clone was seen a single time. V and J are TRBV5-1 and TRBJ1-1; the D is unclear. This CDR3 is built from 13 residues. Germline assignment: CDR1 SGHRS and CDR2 YFSETQ. Trimming cost V 3 bases and J 0 bases, with 6 bases left between them. The CDR3 region is CASSSQMNTEAFF. In DNA, the CDR3 is TGCGCCAGCAGCTCCCAAATGAACACTGAAGCTTTCTTT.

This rearrangement joins TRBV28 to TRBJ1-4; no clear D. Trimming removed 2 bases at V and 7 bases at J, with 11 bases between. Germline CDR1 MDHEN, CDR2 SYDVKM. The CDR3 extends over 14 amino acids. CDR3: CASSLDGLGEKLFF. For the CDR3, the DNA is TGTGCCAGCAGTTTAGACGGGTTGGGTGAAAAACTGTTTTTT.

This chain connects TRBV28 to TRBJ2-4, with TRBD2 as a possible D gene (6 bases). The CDR3 is 13 residues long. Trimming left V 6 bases short and J 6 bases short, with 12 bases between. Per the germline V gene, CDR1 is MDHEN and CDR2 is SYDVKM. This CDR3 is CASSERAGNIQYF. As DNA, the CDR3 is TGTGCCAGCAGCGAGCGGGCCGGAAACATTCAGTACTTC. The entire variable domain, with the rest obtained from reference TRBV28 and TRBJ2-4, is as follows: DVKVTQSSRYLVKRTGEKVFLECVQDMDHENMFWYRQDPGLGLRLIYFSYDVKMKEKGDIPEGYSVSREKKERFSLILESASTNQTSMYLCASSERAGNIQYFGAGTRLSVL.

Here the CDR3 reads CASSLAAAGVVYEQYF. CDR3 sequence (DNA): TGTGCCAGCAGCTTAGCAGCAGCGGGAGTAGTTTACGAGCAGTACTTC. V is TRBV7-2 and J is TRBJ2-7; 8 bases line up with TRBD2. The V and J ends lost 0 bases and 4 bases, in that order; junction bases with no gene match: 8. The CDR3 sequence is 16 residues long. CDR1 SGHTA and CDR2 FQGNSA come from the germline V gene.

The V and J genes are TRBV5-1 and TRBJ1-4; a weak D match, TRBD1 (6 bases). The CDR3 length is 15 residues. The V end was cut by 1 base, the J end by 3 bases, with 10 bases between. The germline CDR1 and CDR2 sequences are SGHRS and YFSETQ. For the CDR3, the DNA is TGCGCCAGCAGCTTGTTGGGACATTCTAATGAAAAACTGTTTTTT. Protein: CASSLLGHSNEKLFF.

For the CDR3, the DNA is TGTGCCAGCTCCAGGGACAGGGGGGTTGACTATGGCTACACCTTC. This translates into CASSRDRGVDYGYTF. The V call is TRBV18, the J call TRBJ1-2; 11 bases map to TRBD1. J lost 3 bases, V lost 6 bases, and 6 bases had no gene match. Germline CDR1 KGHSH, CDR2 LQKENI. CDR3 size: 15 residues.

Points on this clone: The sample contains more than one DNA sequence encoding this CDR3. The gene calls are TRBV28 and TRBJ1-2; D gene ambiguous. CDR1 is MDHEN and CDR2 is SYDVKM in the germline V gene. With 3 bases removed from V and 8 bases from J, the gap between germline ends came to 10 bases. The CDR3 has 12 amino acids. CDR3 region: CASSFAGYGYTF. The CDR3, as DNA: TGTGCCAGCAGTTTTGCGGGGTACGGCTACACCTTC.